This TCR beta chain was documented in a study of shared clonotypes between healthy human individuals. On the study more broadly: Per donor, CD8 memory used one plate, CD8 naive used two, CD4 memory used three and CD4 naive used three.

The germline gives CDR1 MDHEN, CDR2 SYDVKM. The CDR3 has 15 amino acids. The V and J ends lost 7 bases and 1 base, in that order; junction bases with no gene match: 9. Assay: immunoSEQ multiplex PCR; the TCRdb copy retains only in-frame clones and omits some. The sample carries millions of clones, around 95% recorded once. Study-level points and caveats: The study generally estimated greater richness for naive than memory subsets.

Comment on this clone: The antigen remains undetermined.

The source of this sequence is a man between 18 and 29 years old in good health. The sequencing sample was made of naive CD4+ T cells sorted from blood. Stated subset: CD45RA+ positively selected. V usage is TRBV28 and J usage is TRBJ2-7; 8 nucleotides match TRBD1. The CDR3 sequence is CASTPAWTGSYEQYF. In DNA, the CDR3 is TGTGCCAGCACACCCGCGTGGACAGGGTCCTACGAGCAGTACTTC.